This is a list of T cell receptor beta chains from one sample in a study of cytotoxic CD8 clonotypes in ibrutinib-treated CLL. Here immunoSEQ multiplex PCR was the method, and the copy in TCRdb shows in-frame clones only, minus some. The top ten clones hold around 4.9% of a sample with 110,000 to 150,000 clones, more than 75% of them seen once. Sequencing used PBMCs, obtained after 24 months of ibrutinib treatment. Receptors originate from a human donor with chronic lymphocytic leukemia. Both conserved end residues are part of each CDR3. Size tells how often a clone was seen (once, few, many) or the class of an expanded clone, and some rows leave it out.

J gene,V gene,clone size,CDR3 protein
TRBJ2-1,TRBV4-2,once,CASSQDVVAGGGPQFF
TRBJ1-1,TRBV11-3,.,CASSPQGRDTEAFF
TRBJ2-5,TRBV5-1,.,CASSFSGGRETQYF
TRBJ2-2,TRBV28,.,CASSSGTVNTGELFF
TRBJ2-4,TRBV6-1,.,CASSETAGASLGIQYF
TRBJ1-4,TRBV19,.,CASSVRAGEKLFF
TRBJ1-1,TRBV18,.,CASSPGAIPDTEAFF
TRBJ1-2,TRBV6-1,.,CASSEVGGRDGYTF
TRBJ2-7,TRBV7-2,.,CASSLAGVSYEQYF
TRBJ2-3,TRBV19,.,CASSIGGGDTQYF
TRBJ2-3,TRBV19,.,CASRVSGADTQYF
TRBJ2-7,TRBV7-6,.,CASSPTGPAGEQYF
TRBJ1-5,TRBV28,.,CASSLGAGLGNQPQHF
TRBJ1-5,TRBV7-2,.,CASTTPGAGQPQHF
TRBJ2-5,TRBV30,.,CAWSVGVSGWQETQYF
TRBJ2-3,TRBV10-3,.,CAISETSGGYTDTQYF
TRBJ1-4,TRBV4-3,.,CASSQGLQGGFNEKLFF